The entry below gives a single T cell receptor (beta chain) sequence along with its context. The antigen remains unidentified. Trimming took 2 bases from V and 8 from J, leaving 12 bases between them. CDR1 and CDR2 (germline): DFQATT, SNEGSKA (reference sequence). The CDR3 runs to 13 residues. This sample was taken from a study of T-cell memory formation after mild COVID-19. Whole-study results and caveats: Clones that contracted clustered mainly in CM and EM if CD4+ and in EMRA if CD8+.

TCRdb ran MiXCR on the 5' RACE reads and lists one entry per CDR3 protein. The sample consists of about 400,000 distinct CDR3 sequences, 23% of them appearing once. This receptor was taken from an adult woman who had mild COVID-19 (a few samples of this study predate the infection). Cell type and time point are not known. This sequence joins TRBV20-1 and TRBJ1-4, with a possible D match to TRBD1 (5 bases). Input material: PBMCs or a T cell subset sorted from them (not recorded which). CDR3 DNA sequence: TGCAGTGCTAGACCCCCGGGACGAGAAAAACTGTTTTTT. Its translation: CSARPPGREKLFF.